Listed here are 14 T cell receptor beta chains from one sample, sequenced in a study of T cell responses to AZD1222 COVID-19 vaccine. The method was immunoSEQ multiplex PCR; TCRdb's version includes in-frame clones alone and lacks a portion of them. In the table there are about 97,000 clones, around nine tenths of which are singletons. The sequenced sample was peripheral blood, obtained on day 0 of AZD1222 vaccination. Source of these receptors: an adult in good health.

The chain uses TRBV5-6 and TRBJ1-1; possibly TRBD1 for D (6 bases). Germline CDR1 is SGHDT and CDR2 is YYEEEE. The V and J ends lost 0 bases and 5 bases respectively, with 14 bases between them. The CDR3 consists of 15 residues. The CDR3 DNA reads TGTGCCAGCAGCTTGGTTGGGGGCGATGGTACTGAAGCTTTCTTT. Amino acid sequence: CASSLVGGDGTEAFF.

This clone came up once. V usage is TRBV27 and J usage is TRBJ2-1, with D perhaps being TRBD1 or TRBD2 (6 bases each). With 2 bases removed from V and 9 bases from J, the gap between germline ends came to 11 bases. Germline lookup yields CDR1 MNHEY and CDR2 SMNVEV (reference sequence). The CDR3 spans 13 residues. This CDR3 reads CASSLAGGGEQFF. CDR3 bases: TGTGCCAGCAGTTTAGCCGGGGGCGGTGAGCAGTTCTTC.

The CDR3 reads CASSPGTSGRLKQYF. The CDR3 DNA sequence: TGTGCCAGCAGCCCAGGGACTAGCGGGAGGTTGAAGCAGTACTTC. The genes are TRBV5-4 and TRBJ2-7, with TRBD2 identical over 15 bases. V gave up 4 bases and J gave up 8 bases; unmatched junction bases: 7. Germline loops: CDR1 SGHNT, CDR2 YYREEE (reference sequence). CDR3 size: 15 residues.

The CDR3 here is CASSRLAGEGYEQYF. CDR3 bases: TGTGCCAGTAGTAGACTAGCGGGAGAAGGCTACGAGCAGTACTTC. The V gene is TRBV19, the J gene TRBJ2-7, with TRBD2 matching 12 bases. The V segment lost 4 bases and the J segment 3 bases; nucleotides outside the gene matches: 4. The CDR3 has 15 amino acids. Germline CDR1 and CDR2: LNHDA and SQIVND (reference sequence).

This clone came up once. The V gene is TRBV27, the J gene TRBJ2-1; 7 positions match TRBD2. Germline trimming cut 6 bases from V and 5 bases from J; bases unmatched to any gene: 4. Germline loops: CDR1 MNHEY, CDR2 SMNVEV (reference sequence). The CDR3 spans 13 residues. CDR3 sequence (DNA): TGTGCCAGCAGAGCTAGCGGAAACAATGAGCAGTTCTTC. This encodes CASRASGNNEQFF.

This chain uses TRBV4-2 with TRBJ2-2, with D possibly being TRBD1 (5 bases). V lost 0 bases, J lost 5 bases, and 7 bases lay in between. CDR1 is LGHNA, CDR2 YNFKEQ, per germline. The CDR3 contains 14 residues. DNA for the CDR3: TGTGCCAGCAGCCAAGAGCAGGGAACCGGGGAGCTGTTTTTT. Translated, it gives CASSQEQGTGELFF.

This clone was counted once. The chain links TRBV18 to TRBJ2-1, with 9 bases fitting TRBD2. The germline V gene has CDR1 KGHSH and CDR2 LQKENI. Trimming cost V 5 bases and J 8 bases; bases outside gene matches: 10. The CDR3 loop spans 15 amino acids. The CDR3 spells CASSSAGGFFYEQFF. The CDR3 bases are TGTGCCAGCTCATCTGCGGGAGGGTTTTTCTATGAGCAGTTCTTC.

V and J are TRBV5-1 and TRBJ1-2, with D tentatively TRBD1 (6 bases). This CDR3 contains 14 residues. The V gene's germline CDR1 is SGHRS and CDR2 YFSETQ. The V end lost 9 bases, the J end lost 1 base, and 16 bases lay between the germline ends. The CDR3 bases are TGCGCCACCTCGATAGACAGGATTAACTATGGCTACACCTTC. Amino acids: CATSIDRINYGYTF.

This clone was seen a handful of times. The J gene is TRBJ1-2, the V gene TRBV6-2 or TRBV6-3; D unresolved. Germline lookup yields CDR1 MNHEY and CDR2 SVGEGT. The CDR3 runs to 14 residues. Trimming pared 0 bases from V and 5 bases from J, leaving 10 bases between. CDR3 residues: CASSYSGITYGYTF. The CDR3 DNA is TGTGCCAGCAGTTACTCGGGGATTACTTATGGCTACACCTTC.

The CDR3 is CASWLGDTQYF. For the CDR3, the DNA is TGTGCCAGCTGGTTGGGGGATACGCAGTATTTT. The chain is built from TRBV5-6 and TRBJ2-3; D is unclear. The germline V gene has CDR1 SGHDT and CDR2 YYEEEE. The CDR3 spans 11 residues. Trimming took off 7 bases at V and 6 bases at J, with 9 bases between the two ends.

This rearrangement joins TRBV29-1 to TRBJ1-1, with 9 bases that match TRBD1. CDR1 and CDR2 (germline): SQVTM, ANQGSEA. This CDR3 contains 13 residues. The V gene end was trimmed by 6 bases and the J gene end by 6 bases; junction bases not matched to a gene: 8. CDR3 in DNA: TGCAGCGTGGACCCGGACAGGGGCGCTGAAGCTTTCTTT. This codes for CSVDPDRGAEAFF.

The chain has TRBV5-4 and TRBJ2-7, with D perhaps matching TRBD1 (6 bases). V dropped 3 bases and J dropped 1 base, with 14 bases sitting between them. Germline V gene data show CDR1 as SGHNT and CDR2 as YYREEE (reference sequence). The CDR3 covers 15 residues. The DNA of the CDR3 is TGTGCCAGCAGCTCCAGACAGGTCCAGTCCTACGAGCAGTACTTC. It encodes CASSSRQVQSYEQYF.

V gene TRBV29-1 combines with J gene TRBJ2-1; no reliable D call. Germline assignment: CDR1 SQVTM and CDR2 ANQGSEA. V shed 8 bases and J shed 6 bases, with 14 bases lying between them. The CDR3 has 12 residues. CDR3 protein: CSSRTLSNEQFF. CDR3 nucleotides: TGCAGCTCCCGAACGTTGAGCAATGAGCAGTTCTTC.

The V call is TRBV12-5, the J call TRBJ1-3; D not certain. Germline values: CDR1 LGHNT, CDR2 FRNRAP. This CDR3 is built from 13 residues. Trimming shortened V by 6 bases and J by 0 bases, and 6 bases separated the two germline ends. The CDR3 here is CASGQSSGNTIYF. The CDR3 region has the DNA TGTGCTAGTGGCCAGAGCTCTGGAAACACCATATATTTT.